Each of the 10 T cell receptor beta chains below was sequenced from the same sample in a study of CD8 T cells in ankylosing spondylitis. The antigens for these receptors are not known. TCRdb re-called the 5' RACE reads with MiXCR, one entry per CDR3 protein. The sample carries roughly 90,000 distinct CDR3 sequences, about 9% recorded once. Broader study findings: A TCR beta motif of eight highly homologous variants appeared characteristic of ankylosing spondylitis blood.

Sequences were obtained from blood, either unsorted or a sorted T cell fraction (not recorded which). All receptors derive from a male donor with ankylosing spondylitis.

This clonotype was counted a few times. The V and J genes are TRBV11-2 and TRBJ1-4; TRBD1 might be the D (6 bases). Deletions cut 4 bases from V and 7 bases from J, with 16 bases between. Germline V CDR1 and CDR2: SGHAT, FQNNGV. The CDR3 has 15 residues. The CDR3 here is CASSSQGGVAEKLFF. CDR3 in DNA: TGTGCCAGCAGCTCACAGGGAGGGGTGGCTGAAAAACTGTTTTTT.

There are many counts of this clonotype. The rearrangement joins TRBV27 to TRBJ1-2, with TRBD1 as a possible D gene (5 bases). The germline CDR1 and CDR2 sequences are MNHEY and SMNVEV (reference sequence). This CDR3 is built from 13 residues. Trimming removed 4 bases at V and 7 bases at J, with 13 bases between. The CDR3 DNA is TGTGCCAGCAGTTGGGGGGGTAGTGCTGGCTACACCTTC. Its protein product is CASSWGGSAGYTF.

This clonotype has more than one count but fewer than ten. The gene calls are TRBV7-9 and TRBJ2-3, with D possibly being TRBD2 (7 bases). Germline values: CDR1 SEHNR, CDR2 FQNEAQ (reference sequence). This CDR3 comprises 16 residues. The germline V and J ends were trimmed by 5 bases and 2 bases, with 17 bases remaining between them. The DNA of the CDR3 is TGTGCCAGCAGCCCGTCGGGGGGACAACACACAGATACGCAGTATTTT. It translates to CASSPSGGQHTDTQYF.

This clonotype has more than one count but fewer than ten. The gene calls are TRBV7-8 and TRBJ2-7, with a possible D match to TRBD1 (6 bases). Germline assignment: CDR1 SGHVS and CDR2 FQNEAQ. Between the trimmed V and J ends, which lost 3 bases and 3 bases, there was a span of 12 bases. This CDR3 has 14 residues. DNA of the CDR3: TGTGCCAGCAGCTTCTTGGGACACCGCTACGAGCAGTACGTC. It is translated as CASSFLGHRYEQYV.

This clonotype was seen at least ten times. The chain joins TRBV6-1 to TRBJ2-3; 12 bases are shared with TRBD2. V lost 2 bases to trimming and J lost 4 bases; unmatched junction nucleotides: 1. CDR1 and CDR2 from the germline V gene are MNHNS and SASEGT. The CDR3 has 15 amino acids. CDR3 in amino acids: CASSELAGGPDTQYF. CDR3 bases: TGTGCCAGCAGTGAACTAGCGGGAGGGCCAGATACGCAGTATTTT.

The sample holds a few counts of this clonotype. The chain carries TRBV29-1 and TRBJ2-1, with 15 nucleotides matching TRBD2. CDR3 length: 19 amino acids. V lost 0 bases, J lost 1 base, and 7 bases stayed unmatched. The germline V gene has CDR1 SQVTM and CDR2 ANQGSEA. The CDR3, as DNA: TGCAGCGTTGAAGATGGGGGACTAGCGGGAGGAAGATCCTACAATGAGCAGTTCTTC. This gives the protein CSVEDGGLAGGRSYNEQFF.

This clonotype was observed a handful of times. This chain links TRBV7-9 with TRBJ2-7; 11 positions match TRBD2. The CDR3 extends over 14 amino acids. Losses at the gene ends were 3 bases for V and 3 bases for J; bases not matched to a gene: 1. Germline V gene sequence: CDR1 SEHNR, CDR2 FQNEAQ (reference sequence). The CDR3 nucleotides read TGTGCCAGCAGCTTCGGGACTAGCGGCTACGAGCAGTACTTC. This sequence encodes CASSFGTSGYEQYF.

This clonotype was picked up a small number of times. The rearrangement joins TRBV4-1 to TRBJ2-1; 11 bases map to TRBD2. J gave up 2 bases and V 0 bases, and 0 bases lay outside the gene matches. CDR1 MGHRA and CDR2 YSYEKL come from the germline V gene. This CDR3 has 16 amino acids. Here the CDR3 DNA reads TGCGCCAGCAGCCAAGAGGGACTAGCGGCCTACAATGAGCAGTTCTTC. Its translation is CASSQEGLAAYNEQFF.

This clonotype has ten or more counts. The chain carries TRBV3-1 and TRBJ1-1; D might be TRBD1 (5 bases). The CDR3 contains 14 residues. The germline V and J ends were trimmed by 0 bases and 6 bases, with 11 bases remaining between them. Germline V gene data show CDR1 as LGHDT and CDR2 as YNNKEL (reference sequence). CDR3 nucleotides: TGTGCCAGCAGCCAAGAGAGGGGTTTTCCTGAAGCTTTCTTT. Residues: CASSQERGFPEAFF.

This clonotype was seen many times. CDR3 in amino acids: CASTSARNSYNEQFF. CDR3 nucleotides: TGTGCCAGCACTAGCGCCCGAAATTCCTACAATGAGCAGTTCTTC. This chain links TRBV6-1 with TRBJ2-1, with D maybe TRBD2 (6 bases). The length of the CDR3 is 15 residues. Per the germline V gene, CDR1 is MNHNS and CDR2 is SASEGT. Trimming removed 7 bases from V and 1 base from J, with 14 bases in between.